This TCR beta chain emerged from a study of shared clonotypes between healthy human individuals. Study results and limitations: Clonotypes not shared had lower generation probabilities than those common to all four donors. Only blood samples were collected, and tissue repertoires likely differ.

V lost 4 bases to trimming and J lost 1 base, with 16 bases between them. Germline CDR1 is MGHRA and CDR2 is YSYEKL. The CDR3 covers 16 residues. Naive CD8 isolation took CD45RO-negative cells positively selected for CCR7 and excluded terminally differentiated effector memory CD45RA+ cells. With regard to this clone: Its target is not known.

The study ran the assay at deep level. The method was immunoSEQ multiplex PCR; TCRdb's version includes in-frame clones alone and lacks a portion of them. Of roughly 2,000,000 clones listed, approximately 92% are singletons. This chain uses TRBV4-1 with TRBJ2-5; tentatively, D is TRBD1 or TRBD2 (5 bases each). The sequencing input was naive CD8+ T cells from PBMCs. This clonotype was sampled from a man aged 18 to 29 in good health. Some clones in this sample may be carry-over from other donors' samples. The CDR3 DNA follows: TGCGCCAGCAGCCCGGGTGGAGAGGGGCTCCAAGAGACCCAGTACTTC. Amino acid sequence: CASSPGGEGLQETQYF.